This is a list of T cell receptor beta chains from one sample in a study of neurological immune-mediated disorders. In TCRdb, the 5' RACE reads were re-called with MiXCR into one record per CDR3 protein. The sample carries roughly 80,000 distinct CDR3 sequences, about 9.5% recorded once. Sequences were obtained from PBMCs. Receptor source: a middle-aged man in good health. Each CDR3 is given without its conserved first and last residue. Each record gives: J gene, V gene, CDR3 protein.

>TRBJ1-6|TRBV25-1
ASTPSRGTGDSPLH
>TRBJ2-2|TRBV5-1
ASSLASMNTGELF
>TRBJ2-7|TRBV5-1
ASSLDGNEQY
>TRBJ2-3|TRBV4-1
ASSQLRISSTDTQY
>TRBJ2-3|TRBV15
ATSRDPTDTQY
>TRBJ2-5|TRBV4-2
ASSQSPGPGGQETQY
>TRBJ2-1|TRBV5-1
ASRSLEQF
>TRBJ1-1|TRBV28
ASSLPHTEAF
>TRBJ2-2|TRBV7-2
ASSPRTSGPGELF
>TRBJ2-1|TRBV20-1
SALDYYNEQF